Given below is one T cell receptor beta chain in context. Its antigen is unknown. No much larger clonotype is one base removed from it; base qualities were not supplied. TCRbeta CDR3 regions were amplified from genomic DNA using the immunoSEQ Assay, a bias-controlled multiplex PCR. In the source study's methods: Within the assay, amplification of reference gene primers was used to estimate how many nucleated cells each sample contained. To quantify the absolute abundance of each unique TCRbeta CDR3 rearrangement, sequence reads were collapsed and filtered. Productive Simpson clonality was computed per sample as the square root of Simpson's diversity index over productive rearrangements. Here the immuneACCESS table is served through TCRdb, limited to in-frame sequences with V and J called. Missing clones are a known gap in these copies; in checked studies unresolved V genes cover under half, and the rest lacks a known reason. That table gives V, J and clone size, and the DNA gave D and trimming. The sample contains 110,000 to 150,000 clones, approximately 78% of them found a single time. Of the sample, 5.5% to 7% is held by the ten largest clones.

V loses 0 bases of germline sequence and J loses 5 bases, and the interval between the two ends is 9 bases. CDR1 and CDR2, per the germline V gene, are SGHRS and YFSETQ. Its CDR3 holds 13 amino acids, cysteine through phenylalanine. Only the CDR3 region is kept as DNA, spanning 39 bases read in frame from base 1. Participants in the prospective study were aged about 18 to 95 years, lived in 24 United States geographic areas, and enrolled through a virtual design. Cohort assignment in the prospective study relied on participant-reported clinical history from a screening survey and a study questionnaire. Recovered participants in ImmuneRACE Cohort 3 were defined by two consecutive negative NP/OP PCR tests, clearance by a healthcare professional, or resolution of symptoms. Each participant in the prospective study had whole blood, serum and a nasopharyngeal or oropharyngeal swab collected by mobile phlebotomists. Participants in the prospective study had the option to provide additional blood draws and questionnaires over an approximately 2-month period. Before DNA extraction, prospective study blood samples were shipped either frozen or at room temperature.

This specimen belongs to a study of blood T cell repertoires in COVID-19 (dated by TCRdb to the early 2020s). Notes on the research overall: Samples covering the acute and convalescent phases of COVID-19 were provided by collaborators in the United States, Italy and Spain. The dataset comprised deeply sampled blood TCRbeta repertoires from subjects exposed to, actively infected with, or recovered from COVID-19. A de-identified subject ID, COVID-19 status, age in years and sex were almost always included in the sample metadata. The samples were drawn from the first 160 participants of the ongoing ImmuneRACE study and from 1,254 subjects provided by 6 global collaborators. The repertoires were released in a freely available public database meant as a resource for research on the immune response to SARS-CoV-2. The prospective study material was composed of cDNA or gDNA derived from T cells, B-cell-depleted T cells, or PBMCs. Where HLA class I and class II types were available, the types were taken from metadata supplied by the sample provider, not from assay-based typing. Beyond this particular receptor, the publication reports: The amount of clinical and demographic metadata varied by source and participant and was provided uncurated.

The TCR was taken from a woman aged 50 to 60 who had recovered from COVID-19. Specimen: PBMCs or T cells enriched from blood (not recorded which). The chain is encoded by TRBV5-1 joined to TRBJ2-7; TRBD1 might be the D gene, on 6 matching bases. The DNA is as follows: TGCGCCAGCAGCTTGGGGGGGCTCAACGAGCAGTACTTC. Its amino acids are CASSLGGLNEQYF. The CDR3 plus the reference TRBV5-1 and TRBJ2-7 genes for the other parts give the full variable domain: KAGVTQTPRYLIKTRGQQVTLSCSPISGHRSVSWYQQTPGQGLQFLFEYFSETQRNKGNFPGRFSGRQFSNSRSEMNVSTLELGDSALYLCASSLGGLNEQYFGPGTRLTVT.